This T cell receptor beta chain was identified during a study of persistence of HIV-infected CD4 T cells. Study-wide results and caveats: Antigen-responding cells were enriched for degenerate expanded CDR3beta sequences. CMV- and Gag-responding cells had lower TCRbeta richness than CD3/CD28-responding cells.

Of note for this clone: Its specificity is unknown.

Cells were stimulated nonspecifically with anti-CD3/anti-CD28 magnetic beads. Responding CD4+ T cells were sorted by upregulation of both CD40 ligand and CD69. Stimulated PBMCs had first been depleted of CD8+ T cells. Sequencing used immunoSEQ version 4 in survey mode. Template was genomic DNA at roughly 9.6 ng/uL, with up to 1 ug used per sample. Here immunoSEQ multiplex PCR was the method, and the copy in TCRdb shows in-frame clones only, minus some. The sample has about 45,000 clones; more than 80% are singletons. V was pared by 5 bases and J by 0 bases, with 7 bases of the junction left unmatched. Germline V lookup: CDR1 SGHTA, CDR2 FQGTGA. The CDR3 loop spans 15 amino acids.

The specimen comprised CD4+ T cells sorted from PBMCs after approximately 19-hour stimulation, sampled from a patient who received antiretroviral therapy. This receptor was obtained from an adult woman with HIV who was CMV-seropositive. The chain carries TRBV7-3 and TRBJ2-7, with 7 bases fitting TRBD2. The CDR3 DNA sequence: TGTGCCAGCAGCCGAAGCGGGGACCCCTCCTACGAGCAGTACTTC. As protein: CASSRSGDPSYEQYF.